A single sample is the source of the 28 T cell receptor beta chains below, sequenced in a study of CD4 T cells in relation to SARS-CoV-2 and coronaviruses. Before the COVID-19 pandemic, during about 2011-2019, CD4+ T cells were taken from unexposed donors. After roughly 9 days of culture, CD4+ T cells were isolated. No antigen has been identified for these receptors. TCRdb's copy holds only in-frame clones and misses some; the assay was immunoSEQ multiplex PCR. The repertoire includes 20,000 or so clones, around 80% of them detected once, and about a fifth sits in the top ten. Material for sequencing was CD4+ T cells from PBMCs, cultured in vitro. The receptors were gathered from a human donor in good health.

DNA for the CDR3: TGTGCCAGCAGCTTTGATGCAGGTCGCGCACACGAGCAGTTCTTC. This translates into CASSFDAGRAHEQFF. J is TRBJ2-1 and V is TRBV7-9; D unclear. CDR3 length: 15 residues. Looked up from germline, CDR1 is SEHNR and CDR2 is FQNEAQ (reference sequence). Trimming removed 3 bases at V and 10 bases at J, with 19 bases between.

In its sample, this clone was seen a few times. The rearrangement links TRBV4-2 to TRBJ1-3; D unresolved. Deletions cut 0 bases from V and 6 bases from J, with 18 bases between. Germline CDR1 and CDR2: LGHNA and YNFKEQ. The CDR3 is 17 amino acids. This chain's CDR3 is CASSQESAPVLANTIYF. The CDR3 DNA reads TGTGCCAGCAGCCAAGAAAGCGCCCCGGTCCTGGCAAACACCATATATTTT.

The genes are TRBV18 and TRBJ2-3, with D perhaps matching TRBD2 (5 bases). The germline gives CDR1 KGHSH, CDR2 LQKENI. The CDR3 extends over 14 amino acids. Trimming stripped 3 bases from V and 0 bases from J, with 7 bases between. The CDR3 is CASSPGGSTDTQYF. CDR3 DNA sequence: TGTGCCAGCTCACCGGGCGGGAGCACAGATACGCAGTATTTT. The whole variable domain, filled in from reference TRBV18 and TRBJ2-3, reads NAGVMQNPRHLVRRRGQEARLRCSPMKGHSHVYWYRQLPEEGLKFMVYLQKENIIDESGMPKERFSAEFPKEGPSILRIQQVVRGDSAAYFCASSPGGSTDTQYFGPGTRLTVL.

The J gene is TRBJ1-1, the V gene TRBV10-3; D is ambiguous. Germline V gives CDR1 ENHRY, CDR2 SYGVKD. The CDR3 runs 13 residues. V lost 11 bases to trimming and J lost 4 bases, with 17 bases between them. CDR3 DNA: TGTGCCGCCCTGGGGTCGTCGGGCACTGAAGCTTTCTTT. Its protein is CAALGSSGTEAFF.

The chain has TRBV10-3 and TRBJ2-5, with D unclear. V lost 2 bases and J lost 5, with 3 bases in between. CDR1 and CDR2 (germline): ENHRY, SYGVKD. The CDR3 sequence is 11 residues long. The CDR3 coding sequence is TGTGCCATCAGTGAGGGGGAGACCCAGTACTTC. Translation gives CAISEGETQYF.

The sample holds one count of this clone. V and J are TRBV9 and TRBJ1-2, with D possibly TRBD1 on 5 matching bases. V lost 3 bases and J 6 bases, leaving 18 bases between the germline ends. The CDR3 spans 15 residues. The germline V gene encodes CDR1 SGDLS and CDR2 YYNGEE. For the CDR3, the DNA is TGTGCCAGCAGCGCCGGGGACGGGGGGTTAAATGGCTACACCTTC. Protein sequence: CASSAGDGGLNGYTF.

The chain has TRBV7-9 and TRBJ1-2, with 10 bases lining up with TRBD1. CDR3 size: 13 residues. After removal of 4 bases from V and 8 bases from J, the junction contained 4 bases not matched to a gene. Germline V gene sequence: CDR1 SEHNR, CDR2 FQNEAQ (reference sequence). This chain's CDR3 is CASSSRTGGGYTF. Here the CDR3 DNA reads TGTGCCAGCAGCTCCAGGACAGGGGGAGGCTACACCTTC.

In its sample, this clone was seen a few times. The gene calls are TRBV19 and TRBJ1-2; D is undetermined. The CDR3 has 10 amino acids. Germline V CDR1 and CDR2: LNHDA, SQIVND (reference sequence). Trimming left V 8 bases short and J 4 bases short, with 5 bases between. This CDR3 reads CASGTYGYTF. Written as DNA, the CDR3 is TGTGCCAGTGGAACCTATGGCTACACCTTC.

This clone was observed a few times. The chain couples TRBV9 to TRBJ2-2; 9 bases line up with TRBD1. This CDR3 comprises 16 residues. Unmatched junction bases numbered 4, after V lost 0 bases and J lost 4 bases. CDR1 SGDLS and CDR2 YYNGEE come from the germline V gene. In DNA form, the CDR3 reads TGTGCCAGCAGCGTAGTCTCGACAGGGGGCACCGGGGAGCTGTTTTTT. It codes for CASSVVSTGGTGELFF.

V is TRBV5-1 and J is TRBJ2-7; D is tentatively TRBD1 or TRBD2 (5 bases each). With 4 bases removed from V and 4 bases from J, the gap between germline ends came to 12 bases. The CDR3 has 13 amino acids. Germline V gene lookup returns CDR1 SGHRS and CDR2 YFSETQ. The CDR3 DNA reads TGCGCCAGCAGCACAGGAGGTTTGTACGAGCAGTACTTC. This sequence encodes CASSTGGLYEQYF.

The chain carries TRBV15 and TRBJ2-2; D may be TRBD2 (6 bases). Per the germline V gene, CDR1 is LNHNV and CDR2 is YYDKDF (reference sequence). The V gene lost 2 bases and the J gene lost 4 bases, with 14 bases spanning the gap. The CDR3 has 16 amino acids. The CDR3 DNA reads as TGTGCCACCAGCAGACTAGGGACGGAGGGCACCGGGGAGCTGTTTTTT. Residues: CATSRLGTEGTGELFF.

The chain is built from TRBV10-3 and TRBJ1-3, with a possible D match to TRBD1 (5 bases). The CDR3 has 14 amino acids. Trimming removed 8 bases at V and 7 bases at J, with 18 bases between. Germline values: CDR1 ENHRY, CDR2 SYGVKD. The CDR3 coding sequence is TGTGCCATCCGGCAGGGTAGCGAGGTGAACACCATATATTTT. It yields the protein CAIRQGSEVNTIYF.

This clone has a handful of counts. The chain links TRBV2 to TRBJ2-7, with no clear D. Germline V lookup: CDR1 SNHLY, CDR2 FYNNEI. Trimming took off 5 bases at V and 3 bases at J, with 2 bases between the two ends. There are 10 residues in the CDR3. CDR3 sequence reads: CASSNYEQYF. The DNA for the CDR3 is TGTGCCAGCAGTAACTACGAGCAGTACTTC.

This chain links TRBV7-9 with TRBJ2-7; D gene unclear. The CDR3 covers 11 residues. V was shortened by 4 bases and J by 7 bases, with 8 bases between the two germline ends. CDR1 and CDR2 (germline): SEHNR, FQNEAQ (reference sequence). CDR3 nucleotide sequence: TGTGCCAGCAGCTCGACTCGAGAGCAGTACTTC. Translation: CASSSTREQYF. Drawing the rest from reference TRBV7-9 and TRBJ2-7, the complete variable domain is DTGVSQNPRHKITKRGQNVTFRCDPISEHNRLYWYRQTLGQGPEFLTYFQNEAQLEKSRLLSDRFSAERPKGSFSTLEIQRTEQGDSAMYLCASSSTREQYFGPGTRLTVT.

This chain links TRBV5-4 with TRBJ2-1; 11 bases fit TRBD2. Per germline, CDR1 SGHNT and CDR2 YYREEE (reference sequence). The V segment lost 7 bases and the J segment 4 bases; nucleotides outside the gene matches: 7. CDR3 length equals 15 residues. The CDR3 loop is CASVSGTSGYNEQFF. CDR3 DNA sequence: TGTGCCAGCGTTTCCGGGACTAGCGGATACAATGAGCAGTTCTTC. Full variable domain (rest looked up from reference TRBV5-4 and TRBJ2-1): ETGVTQSPTHLIKTRGQQVTLRCSSQSGHNTVSWYQQALGQGPQFIFQYYREEENGRGNFPPRFSGLQFPNYSSELNVNALELDDSALYLCASVSGTSGYNEQFFGPGTRLTVL.

This clone appeared a few times. The chain links TRBV3-1 (or the pseudogene TRBV3-2) to TRBJ2-2; no clear D gene. The V gene lost 6 bases and the J gene lost 2 bases, with 13 bases spanning the gap. CDR3 length: 15 amino acids. The germline V gene has CDR1 LGHDT and CDR2 YNNKEL (reference sequence). DNA of the CDR3: TGTGCCAGCAGTCGGATCGACACAAACACCGGGGAGCTGTTTTTT. Translation: CASSRIDTNTGELFF.

The J gene is TRBJ1-1, the V gene TRBV27; a weak D match, TRBD1 (6 bases). Deletions cut 2 bases from V and 1 base from J, with 20 bases between. In germline, CDR1 is MNHEY, CDR2 SMNVEV (reference sequence). CDR3 length: 18 amino acids. In DNA, the CDR3 is TGTGCCAGCAGTTTAGGTGGGACAAATACAGTGAAGAACACTGAAGCTTTCTTT. Encoded protein: CASSLGGTNTVKNTEAFF.

The V gene is TRBV6-5, the J gene TRBJ2-7, with 12 bases fitting TRBD2. Unmatched junction bases numbered 4, after V lost 7 bases and J lost 3 bases. This CDR3 region has 14 residues. Germline V CDR1 and CDR2: MNHEY, SVGAGI. In DNA, the CDR3 is TGTGCCAGCATAATGACTAGCGGGAGCTACGAGCAGTACTTC. It translates to CASIMTSGSYEQYF.

This clone appeared a single time. This chain links TRBV6-4 with TRBJ1-2; possibly TRBD1 for D (5 bases). The germline CDR1 and CDR2 sequences are MRHNA and SNTAGT. The V end lost 0 bases, the J end lost 4 bases, and 9 bases lay between the germline ends. This CDR3 comprises 14 residues. The CDR3 bases are TGTGCCAGCAGTGACTCGAGGGGCAGCTATGGCTACACCTTC. This sequence encodes CASSDSRGSYGYTF.

The chain has TRBV5-4 and TRBJ2-3; 8 bases are shared with TRBD1. J was trimmed by 6 bases and V by 4 bases; bases with no gene match: 10. CDR1 and CDR2 (germline): SGHNT, YYREEE (reference sequence). The CDR3 has 15 amino acids. This CDR3 reads CASSPKGQVGDTQYF. CDR3 nucleotide sequence: TGTGCCAGCAGCCCCAAGGGACAGGTTGGGGATACGCAGTATTTT.

The chain is built from TRBV20-1 and TRBJ2-5; D remains unclear. This CDR3 has 11 residues. Between the trimmed V and J ends, which lost 6 bases and 3 bases, there was a span of 8 bases. In germline, CDR1 is DFQATT, CDR2 SNEGSKA (reference sequence). In DNA, the CDR3 is TGCAGTGCCAGGAAAAAAGAGACCCAGTACTTC. Translation: CSARKKETQYF.

The chain employs TRBV2 and TRBJ1-5, with TRBD1 identical over 9 bases. The CDR3 totals 19 residues. Germline CDR1 SNHLY, CDR2 FYNNEI. V shed 2 bases, J shed 0 bases, and the junction held 11 bases outside the gene matches. CDR3 region: CASSEREQGARYSNQPQHF. For the CDR3, the DNA is TGTGCCAGCAGTGAACGGGAACAGGGGGCGAGGTATAGCAATCAGCCCCAGCATTTT.

The chain has TRBV27 and TRBJ1-5, with 7 bases aligning to TRBD1. Looked up from germline, CDR1 is MNHEY and CDR2 is SMNVEV (reference sequence). The CDR3 totals 18 residues. With 7 bases clipped from V and 0 bases from J, the junction kept 15 bases outside the gene matches. The CDR3: CASKTSGTAGYSNQPQHF. CDR3 DNA: TGTGCCAGCAAAACCTCCGGGACAGCAGGCTATAGCAATCAGCCCCAGCATTTT.

The chain links TRBV7-6 to TRBJ2-3; D remains ambiguous. The length of the CDR3 is 13 residues. CDR1 is SGHVS and CDR2 is FNYEAQ in the germline V gene. Trimming cost V 6 bases and J 0 bases, with 7 bases left between them. Here the CDR3 reads CASRGSSTDTQYF. CDR3 nucleotide sequence: TGTGCCAGCAGGGGGTCGAGCACAGATACGCAGTATTTT.

The chain recombines TRBV28 with TRBJ1-1, with TRBD1 identical over 7 bases. Germline V CDR1 and CDR2: MDHEN, SYDVKM. The CDR3 runs 14 residues. With V trimmed by 8 bases and J by 0 bases, 6 bases remained unmatched. The CDR3 bases are TGTGCCAGCGGAGACAGGGTTATGAACACTGAAGCTTTCTTT. This gives the protein CASGDRVMNTEAFF.

The chain links TRBV11-3 to TRBJ1-3; 9 nucleotides agree with TRBD1. The CDR3 has 16 amino acids. Germline CDR1 reads SGHNT; CDR2 reads YENEEA. V shed 5 bases, J shed 0 bases, and the junction held 5 bases outside the gene matches. CDR3 residues: CASSHGTGSSGNTIYF. Here the CDR3 DNA reads TGTGCCAGCAGCCATGGGACAGGGAGCTCTGGAAACACCATATATTTT.

The chain has TRBV10-3 and TRBJ1-1; D remains unclear. This CDR3 region has 13 residues. Germline CDR1 reads ENHRY; CDR2 reads SYGVKD. Trimming left V 4 bases short and J 1 base short, with 7 bases between. The CDR3: CAISAGPNTEAFF. The CDR3 bases are TGTGCCATCAGTGCCGGGCCGAACACTGAAGCTTTCTTT.

The J gene is TRBJ2-1, the V gene TRBV9; D is undetermined. V lost 1 base and J 1 base, leaving 6 bases between the germline ends. In germline, CDR1 is SGDLS, CDR2 YYNGEE. CDR3 length: 14 amino acids. CDR3 coding DNA: TGTGCCAGCAGCGTAAGAGAGTCCTACAATGAGCAGTTCTTC. Its translation: CASSVRESYNEQFF.